This TCR beta chain was identified during a study of cytomegalovirus exposure and HLA in healthy donors. Regarding the study as a whole: In a later analysis, TCR association rates varied by HLA locus: DRB1 most, HLA-C fewest. Whilst most TCR sequences proved rare, a subset of public TCRs occurred across many donors.

Vbeta (60) and Jbeta (13) primers were used in the PCR. Using immunoSEQ multiplex PCR, the repertoire was profiled, and TCRdb retains in-frame clones only, with some absent. Here the sample spans about 180,000 clones, 70% to 80% being singletons. From germline, CDR1 is MGHRA and CDR2 YSYEKL. This CDR3 comprises 14 residues. V shed 6 bases and J shed 5 bases, with 13 bases lying between them. This clone appeared a single time. Its antigen is unidentified. J is TRBJ2-2 and V is TRBV4-1; D may be TRBD1 (6 bases). The sample comprised PBMCs. The clonotype was recovered from a man aged 18 to 30 in good health and CMV-seronegative. The CDR3: CASRSRGTTGELFF. CDR3 nucleotides: TGCGCCAGCAGATCCAGGGGTACGACCGGGGAGCTGTTTTTT.